The 16 T cell receptor delta chains listed next were all sequenced from one sample in a study of human gamma delta and Vdelta1 T cells. For these TCRs, the target antigens are not known. TCRdb redid clone calling on the PCR reads using CATT. The table includes about 6,500 delta-chain clones, almost 40% detected once. Sequencing was carried out using Vdelta1 gamma-delta T cells from blood grown in culture (DOT cells). These receptor sequences come from a human donor in good health.

This clone was seen more than once but under ten times. This sequence joins TRDV1 and TRDJ1; TRDD3 agrees at 13 bases. Germline V gene lookup returns CDR1 TSWWSYY and CDR2 QGS. This CDR3 comprises 20 residues. Losses at the gene ends were 1 base for V and 2 bases for J; bases not matched to a gene: 13. The CDR3, as DNA: TGTGCTCTTGGGGAACCCTCCTTCCTACTGGGGGATACGATTACCGATAAACTCATCTTT. Translated, it gives CALGEPSFLLGDTITDKLIF.

The V call is TRDV1, the J call TRDJ1; 9 bases match TRDD3. The J segment lost 0 bases and the V segment lost 9 bases, leaving 20 bases of the junction unmatched. CDR3 length equals 19 residues. CDR1 and CDR2 from the germline V gene are TSWWSYY and QGS. The CDR3 protein is CALTRLGEARWENTDKLIF. CDR3 bases: TGTGCTCTCACCCGACTGGGGGAGGCGCGCTGGGAAAACACCGATAAACTCATCTTT.

The rearrangement links TRDV1 to TRDJ1; weak D call: TRDD2 (6 bases). V lost 3 bases and J lost 2, with 31 bases in between. CDR3 length equals 21 residues. Germline V gene data show CDR1 as TSWWSYY and CDR2 as QGS. The CDR3 DNA reads TGTGCTCTTGGGGACGGGTTTGGCAAGAACGAGGCCTTCCACGGGACCGATAAACTCATCTTT. Amino acid sequence: CALGDGFGKNEAFHGTDKLIF.

This rearrangement joins TRDV1 to TRDJ1; 9 bases line up with TRDD3. CDR3 length equals 18 residues. The germline gives CDR1 TSWWSYY, CDR2 QGS. After removal of 0 bases from V and 1 base from J, the junction contained 9 bases not matched to a gene. The CDR3: CALGELRLGDPATDKLIF. The CDR3, as DNA: TGTGCTCTTGGGGAACTCAGACTGGGGGACCCGGCCACCGATAAACTCATCTTT.

This clone is classed as medium-sized. The genes are TRDV1 and TRDJ1, with TRDD3 matching over 12 bases. The CDR3 sequence is 21 residues long. Germline CDR1 reads TSWWSYY; CDR2 reads QGS. The junction had 21 bases not matched to a gene; V was cut back by 4 bases and J by 3 bases. DNA of the CDR3: TGTGCTCTTGGGGGTCTTCTTCCTACGACGTACTGGGGGATACCCCCCGATAAACTCATCTTT. It yields the protein CALGGLLPTTYWGIPPDKLIF.

The table lists this clone with a few counts. The chain has TRDV1 and TRDJ1, with TRDD3 identical over 13 bases. Trimming took 2 bases from V and 0 from J; bases not matched to a gene: 24. Looked up from germline, CDR1 is TSWWSYY and CDR2 is QGS. This CDR3 contains 24 residues. The CDR3 loop is CALGEIKPSLPFVLGDTYTDKLIF. DNA for the CDR3: TGTGCTCTTGGGGAAATAAAGCCGAGCCTTCCTTTTGTACTGGGGGATACGTACACCGATAAACTCATCTTT.

J is TRDJ1 and V is TRDV1; 7 bases agree with TRDD3. The CDR3 is made up of 16 amino acids. CDR1 is TSWWSYY, CDR2 QGS, per germline. The ends lost 0 bases at V and 0 bases at J; junction bases unmatched: 4. CDR3 in amino acids: CALGELGGDYTDKLIF. In DNA form, the CDR3 reads TGTGCTCTTGGGGAACTGGGGGGGGATTACACCGATAAACTCATCTTT.

This chain joins TRDV1 and TRDJ1, with 12 bases that match TRDD3. Germline V gene data show CDR1 as TSWWSYY and CDR2 as QGS. This CDR3 region has 23 residues. J lost 3 bases, V lost 4 bases, and 27 bases had no gene match. CDR3 DNA sequence: TGTGCTCTTGGGGTAAATCCTACCCGTCGTACTGGGGGATACCCATGGGAATCCGATAAACTCATCTTT. Residues: CALGVNPTRRTGGYPWESDKLIF.

V usage is TRDV1 and J usage is TRDJ1; 12 positions match TRDD3. Germline lookup yields CDR1 TSWWSYY and CDR2 QGS. V lost 4 bases, J lost 0 bases, and 30 bases stayed unmatched. The CDR3 has 25 residues. CDR3: CALGVTGRPSSASTGGYINTDKLIF. CDR3 bases: TGTGCTCTTGGGGTCACGGGAAGGCCTTCCTCGGCTAGTACTGGGGGATACATAAACACCGATAAACTCATCTTT.

The chain has TRDV1 and TRDJ1; TRDD3 is a possible D gene (5 bases). CDR1 and CDR2 from the germline V gene are TSWWSYY and QGS. The CDR3 runs 26 residues. V lost 0 bases, J lost 1 base, and 42 bases lay in between. The CDR3 here is CALGELTRPANHTGGGSLGCTDKLIF. The CDR3, as DNA: TGTGCTCTTGGGGAACTAACCCGTCCGGCGAACCACACAGGAGGGGGGTCCTTGGGGTGCACCGATAAACTCATCTTT.

This chain joins TRDV1 and TRDJ1; 9 bases map to TRDD2. With V trimmed by 0 bases and J by 2 bases, 16 bases remained unmatched. The CDR3 has 20 amino acids. The germline V gene encodes CDR1 TSWWSYY and CDR2 QGS. CDR3 sequence: CALGELKAPSYKYRTDKLIF. The CDR3 DNA reads as TGTGCTCTTGGGGAACTTAAAGCACCTTCCTACAAGTACAGGACCGATAAACTCATCTTT.

This chain uses TRDV1 with TRDJ1; D uncertain. This CDR3 contains 18 residues. The germline gives CDR1 TSWWSYY, CDR2 QGS. Trimming took off 6 bases at V and 1 base at J, with 24 bases between the two ends. Written as DNA, the CDR3 is TGTGCTCTTGGAGTATCCGCGGCTTTTAACAGAGGCACCGATAAACTCATCTTT. Amino acid sequence: CALGVSAAFNRGTDKLIF.

By proportion, this clone is medium-sized (0.01 to 0.1%). The chain has TRDV1 and TRDJ1; 8 nucleotides line up with TRDD3. J was trimmed by 0 bases and V by 0 bases; bases with no gene match: 27. Germline values: CDR1 TSWWSYY, CDR2 QGS. This CDR3 comprises 24 residues. The DNA for the CDR3 is TGTGCTCTTGGGGAACTAGGGAGCCCTACCCCTTACTGGGGGGACCGAAAATACACCGATAAACTCATCTTT. Translation gives CALGELGSPTPYWGDRKYTDKLIF.

The V gene is TRDV1, the J gene TRDJ1; D unresolved. The CDR3 contains 12 residues. Germline values: CDR1 TSWWSYY, CDR2 QGS. V was clipped by 4 bases and J by 5 bases, with 8 bases between them. CDR3 loop: CALGVGTDKLIF. The CDR3 nucleotides are TGTGCTCTTGGGGTTGGAACAGATAAACTCATCTTT.

This clone was seen only a few times. The rearrangement links TRDV1 to TRDJ1; TRDD3 agrees at 9 bases. The CDR3 runs 24 residues. J gave up 0 bases and V 0 bases, and 26 bases lay outside the gene matches. Germline CDR1 TSWWSYY, CDR2 QGS. The CDR3 nucleotides are TGTGCTCTTGGGGAACTAGTACCTAAGCCGGGGTGGGGGATAAACTCCTTGTACACCGATAAACTCATCTTT. Amino acid sequence: CALGELVPKPGWGINSLYTDKLIF.

In this sample, this clone is medium-sized (0.01 to 0.1%). The chain recombines TRDV1 with TRDJ1, with D perhaps assigned TRDD2 or TRDD3 (6 bases each). The CDR3 is 20 residues long. Germline CDR1 and CDR2: TSWWSYY and QGS. V lost 1 base and J lost 0, with 24 bases in between. CDR3 amino acids: CALGERYPTLGGQYTDKLIF. CDR3 bases: TGTGCTCTTGGGGAACGCTATCCTACGTTGGGGGGCCAATACACCGATAAACTCATCTTT.